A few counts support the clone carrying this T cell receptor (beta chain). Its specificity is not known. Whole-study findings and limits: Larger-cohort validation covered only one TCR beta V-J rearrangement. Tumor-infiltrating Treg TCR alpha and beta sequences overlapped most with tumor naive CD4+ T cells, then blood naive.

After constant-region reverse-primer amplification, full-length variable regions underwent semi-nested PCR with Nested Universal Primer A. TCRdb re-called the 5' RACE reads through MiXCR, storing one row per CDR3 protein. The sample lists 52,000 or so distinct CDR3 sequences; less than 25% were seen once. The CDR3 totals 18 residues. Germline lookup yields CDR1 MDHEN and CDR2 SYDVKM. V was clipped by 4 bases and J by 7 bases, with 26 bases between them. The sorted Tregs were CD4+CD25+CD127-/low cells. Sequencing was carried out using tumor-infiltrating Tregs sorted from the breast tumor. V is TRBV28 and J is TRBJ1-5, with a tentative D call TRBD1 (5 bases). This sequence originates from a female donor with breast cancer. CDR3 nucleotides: TGTGCCAGCAGTTCAGGGTCCTCAAGCGGGCAGGGAGGCCAGCCCCAGCATTTT. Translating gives CASSSGSSSGQGGQPQHF.